This paragraph reports one TCR beta chain. Its target is not known. The data were obtained in a study of T cell responses to AZD1222 COVID-19 vaccine. The study's findings and limits: Reportedly, close to half of spike-specific TCRs are directed against unmutated variant regions. There were vaccine-associated CD4 TCRs across spike, dominant at 160-218 and 743-854. Without day 14 samples, only post-peak T cell repertoires were studied.

The CDR3 has 13 amino acids. V was shortened by 5 bases and J by 4 bases, with 11 bases between the two germline ends. The germline V gene has CDR1 SGHTA and CDR2 FQGNSA. Doses given second, at about 4 or about 12 weeks, were pooled. The table came from immunoSEQ multiplex PCR; TCRdb's copy has only in-frame clones and leaves some out. Here the sample spans approximately 100,000 clones, around 87% being singletons. The V and J genes are TRBV7-2 and TRBJ2-5, with D unresolved. Sequenced material: peripheral blood, taken 28 days after the second AZD1222 dose. This sequence was found in an adult who received the AZD1222 COVID-19 vaccine. The CDR3 loop reads CASSTGRTETQYF. CDR3 DNA: TGTGCCAGCAGCACCGGACGGACAGAGACCCAGTACTTC.